This T cell receptor (beta chain) is from a study of cytomegalovirus exposure and HLA in healthy donors. This clone has a handful of counts. The PCR had 60 Vbeta and 13 Jbeta primers. Profiled with immunoSEQ multiplex PCR; TCRdb holds only in-frame clones, not every one. Of about 87,000 clones in the sample, 7.5% to 8.5% were seen once. CDR3 size: 15 residues. CDR1 and CDR2 (germline): SGHTA, FQGNSA. V shed 3 bases and J shed 3 bases, with 15 bases lying between them. The donors, nominally healthy at sampling, likely had unrecorded immune exposures. The gene calls are TRBV7-2 and TRBJ2-7; TRBD2 might be the D (5 bases). Sequences were obtained from PBMCs. The TCR sequence derives from a man between 45 and 60 years old in good health and CMV-seronegative. The CDR3 coding sequence is TGTGCCAGCAGCTTCAGTGGCCTAGCAAGCTACGAGCAGTACTTC. Amino acids: CASSFSGLASYEQYF.